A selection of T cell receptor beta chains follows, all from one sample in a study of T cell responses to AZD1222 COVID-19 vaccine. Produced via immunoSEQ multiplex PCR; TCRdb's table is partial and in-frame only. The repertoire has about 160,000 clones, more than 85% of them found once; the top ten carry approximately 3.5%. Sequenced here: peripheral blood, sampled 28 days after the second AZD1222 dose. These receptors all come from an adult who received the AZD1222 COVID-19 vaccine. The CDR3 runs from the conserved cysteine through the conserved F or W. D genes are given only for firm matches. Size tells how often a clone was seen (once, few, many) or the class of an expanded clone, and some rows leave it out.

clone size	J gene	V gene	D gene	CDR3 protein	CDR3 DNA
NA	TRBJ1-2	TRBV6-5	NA	CASSVYGYTF	TGTGCCAGCAGCGTCTACGGCTACACCTTC
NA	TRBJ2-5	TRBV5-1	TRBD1	CASSSGQGVQETQYF	TGCGCCAGCAGCTCGGGACAGGGGGTACAAGAGACCCAGTACTTC
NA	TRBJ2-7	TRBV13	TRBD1	CASSFLLDRVGSEQYF	TGTGCCAGCAGCTTTCTCCTTGACAGGGTTGGTAGCGAGCAGTACTTC
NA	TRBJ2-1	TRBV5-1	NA	CASSAVAGSNEQFF	TGCGCCAGCAGCGCAGTAGCAGGGAGCAATGAGCAGTTCTTC
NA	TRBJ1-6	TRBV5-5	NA	CASSSEGVYNSPLHF	TGTGCCAGCAGCTCCGAGGGGGTGTATAATTCACCCCTCCACTTT
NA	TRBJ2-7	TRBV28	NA	CARYGGGPPYEQYF	TGTGCCAGATACGGGGGCGGACCCCCTTACGAGCAGTACTTC
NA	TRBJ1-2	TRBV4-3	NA	CASSQDPQGYYGYTF	TGCGCCAGCAGCCAAGATCCCCAGGGATACTATGGCTACACCTTC
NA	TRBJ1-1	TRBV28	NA	CASSRTLREEKAFF	TGTGCCAGCAGTCGGACCCTACGGGAGGAAAAAGCTTTCTTT
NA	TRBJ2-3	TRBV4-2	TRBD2	CASSQDRLAVSSTDTQYF	TGTGCCAGCAGCCAAGATCGCCTAGCGGTCTCTAGCACAGATACGCAGTATTTT
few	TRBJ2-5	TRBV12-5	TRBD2	CASGASGRDRETQYF	TGTGCTAGTGGTGCTAGCGGGAGGGATAGGGAGACCCAGTACTTC
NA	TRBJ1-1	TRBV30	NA	CAWNLRGFSAEAFF	TGTGCCTGGAACCTAAGGGGGTTTTCCGCTGAAGCTTTCTTT
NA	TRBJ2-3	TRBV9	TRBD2	CASSVRASGRVNF	TGTGCCAGCAGCGTACGGGCTAGCGGGAGGGTTAATTTT
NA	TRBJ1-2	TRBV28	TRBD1	CASSTGQGYNYGYTF	TGTGCCAGCAGCACGGGACAGGGATACAACTATGGCTACACCTTC
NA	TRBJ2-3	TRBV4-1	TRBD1	CASSQDRQGVADTQYF	TGCGCCAGCAGCCAAGATCGGCAGGGGGTCGCAGATACGCAGTATTTT
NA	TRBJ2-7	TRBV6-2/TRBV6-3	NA	CASSLQVPYEQYF	TGTGCCAGCAGTTTACAGGTTCCCTACGAGCAGTACTTC
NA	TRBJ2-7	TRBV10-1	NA	CASMQQYF	TGCGCCAGCATGCAGCAGTACTTC
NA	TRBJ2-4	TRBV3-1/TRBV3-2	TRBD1	CASSTRTGINIQYF	TGTGCCAGCAGCACCCGGACAGGAATAAACATTCAGTACTTC
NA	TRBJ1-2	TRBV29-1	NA	CSVGRRQASNYGYTF	TGCAGCGTTGGCCGGAGACAGGCCTCTAACTATGGCTACACCTTC
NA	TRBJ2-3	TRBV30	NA	CAWSIDTQYF	TGTGCCTGGAGTATAGATACGCAGTATTTT
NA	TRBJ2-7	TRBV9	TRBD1	CASSATGQGSSYEQYF	TGTGCCAGCAGCGCTACGGGACAGGGAAGCTCCTACGAGCAGTACTTC
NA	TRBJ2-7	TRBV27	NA	CASSHHGTSSIYEQYF	TGTGCCAGCAGTCACCACGGAACTAGCTCTATCTACGAGCAGTACTTC
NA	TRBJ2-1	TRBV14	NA	CASSQPYNEQFF	TGTGCCAGCAGCCAGCCGTACAATGAGCAGTTCTTC
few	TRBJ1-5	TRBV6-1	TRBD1	CASSATGTGSYYSNQPQHF	TGTGCCAGCAGTGCTACCGGGACAGGGAGCTACTATAGCAATCAGCCCCAGCATTTT
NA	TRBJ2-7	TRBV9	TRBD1	CASSANWDRAGEQYF	TGTGCCAGCAGCGCGAATTGGGACAGGGCGGGCGAGCAGTACTTC
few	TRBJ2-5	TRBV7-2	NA	CASSLEGRQMGETQYF	TGTGCCAGCAGCTTAGAAGGTCGACAAATGGGAGAGACCCAGTACTTC
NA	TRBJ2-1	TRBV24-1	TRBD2	CATSDPRTSGNGGAYNEQFF	TGTGCCACCAGTGACCCTCGGACTAGCGGGAATGGTGGCGCCTACAATGAGCAGTTCTTC
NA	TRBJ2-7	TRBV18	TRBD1	CASSPEQGFGQYF	TGTGCCAGCTCACCAGAACAGGGGTTTGGGCAGTACTTC
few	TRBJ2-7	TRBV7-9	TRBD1	CASSRQGAQDEQYF	TGTGCCAGCAGCCGACAGGGGGCTCAGGACGAGCAGTACTTC
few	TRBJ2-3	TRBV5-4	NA	CASSPDRYTDTQYF	TGTGCCAGCAGCCCGGACAGATACACAGATACGCAGTATTTT
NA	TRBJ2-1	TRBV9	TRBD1	CASSVDGRGPAKQFF	TGTGCCAGCAGCGTAGATGGCAGGGGGCCGGCTAAGCAGTTCTTC
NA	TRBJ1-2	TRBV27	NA	CASSLWGGDYGYTF	TGTGCCAGCAGTTTATGGGGTGGAGACTATGGCTACACCTTC